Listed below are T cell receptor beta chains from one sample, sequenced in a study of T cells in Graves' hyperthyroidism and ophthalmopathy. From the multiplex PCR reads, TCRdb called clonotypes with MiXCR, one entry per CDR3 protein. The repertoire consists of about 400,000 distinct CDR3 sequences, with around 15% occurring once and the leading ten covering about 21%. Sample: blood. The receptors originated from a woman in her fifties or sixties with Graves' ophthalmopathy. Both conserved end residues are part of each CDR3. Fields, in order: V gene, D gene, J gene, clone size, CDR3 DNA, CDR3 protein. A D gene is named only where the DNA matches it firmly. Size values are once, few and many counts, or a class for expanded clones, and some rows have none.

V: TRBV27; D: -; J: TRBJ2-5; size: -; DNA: TGTGCCAGCAGTGGTTACAGGGTTGGGGAGACCCAGTACTTC; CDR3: CASSGYRVGETQYF
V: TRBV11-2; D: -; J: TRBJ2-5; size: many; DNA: TGTGCCAGCAGATGGGGGAACCAAGAGACCCAGTACTTC; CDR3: CASRWGNQETQYF
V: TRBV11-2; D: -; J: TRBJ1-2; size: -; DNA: TGTGCCAGCAGCTTAGTTGAGGGATTGAACTATGGCTACACCTTC; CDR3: CASSLVEGLNYGYTF
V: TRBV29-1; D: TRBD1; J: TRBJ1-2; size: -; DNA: TGCAGCGTGGACTTCGGAGGGGGCGCCCCCTATGGCTACACCTTC; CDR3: CSVDFGGGAPYGYTF
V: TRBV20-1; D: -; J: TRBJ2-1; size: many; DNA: TGCAGTGCTACCAGACCTGGGGAGACCTACAATGAGCAGTTCTTC; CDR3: CSATRPGETYNEQFF
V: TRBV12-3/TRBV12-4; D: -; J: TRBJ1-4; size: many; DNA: TGTGCCAGCAGTCGAGACTCAGCAACTAATGAAAAACTGTTTTTT; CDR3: CASSRDSATNEKLFF
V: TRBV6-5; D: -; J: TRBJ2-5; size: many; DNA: TGTGCCAGCAGTTACCGGGCAACGGAGACCCAGTACTTC; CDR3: CASSYRATETQYF
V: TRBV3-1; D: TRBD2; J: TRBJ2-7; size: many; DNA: TGTGCCAGCAGCCAAGGGGAACTAGCGGGAAGATACGAGCAGTACTTC; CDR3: CASSQGELAGRYEQYF
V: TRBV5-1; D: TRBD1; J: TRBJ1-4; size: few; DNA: TGCGCCAGCAGCTTGACGGCAGGGGGGGAAAAACTGTTTTTT; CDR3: CASSLTAGGEKLFF
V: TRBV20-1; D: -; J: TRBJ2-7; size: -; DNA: TGCAGTGCTAGGTGGACCTACGAGCAGTACTTC; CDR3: CSARWTYEQYF
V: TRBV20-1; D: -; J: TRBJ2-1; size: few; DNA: TGCAGTGCTAGCTCCCCTAGGGGTCAGTACAATGAGCAGTTCTTC; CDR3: CSASSPRGQYNEQFF
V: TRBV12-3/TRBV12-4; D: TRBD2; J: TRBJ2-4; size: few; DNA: TGTGCCAGCAGATTGACTAGCGGGAGGAGTCAGTACTTC; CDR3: CASRLTSGRSQYF
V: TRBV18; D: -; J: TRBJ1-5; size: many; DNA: TGTGCCAGCTCAGAAGGTTCTCAGCCCCAGCATTTT; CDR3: CASSEGSQPQHF
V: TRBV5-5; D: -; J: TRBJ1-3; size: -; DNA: TGTGCCAGCAGTCATTCTGGAAACACCATATATTTT; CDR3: CASSHSGNTIYF
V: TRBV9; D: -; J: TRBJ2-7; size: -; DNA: TGTGCCAGCAGCGTAGACGTGGGAACCGAGCAGTACTTC; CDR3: CASSVDVGTEQYF
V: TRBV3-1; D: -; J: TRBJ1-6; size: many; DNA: TGTGCCAGCAGCCAGGAGGGACAAAAGGGCCTTAATTCACCCCTCCACTTT; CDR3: CASSQEGQKGLNSPLHF
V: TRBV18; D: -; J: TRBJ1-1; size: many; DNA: TGTGCCAGCTCACCAATAAACACTGAAGCTTTCTTT; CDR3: CASSPINTEAFF
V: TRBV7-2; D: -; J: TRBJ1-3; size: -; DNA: TGTGCCAGCAGCTTAGAGAACAGGGTCTCTGGAAACACCATATATTTT; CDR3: CASSLENRVSGNTIYF
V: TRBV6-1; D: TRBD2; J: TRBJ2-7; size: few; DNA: TGTGCCAGCACTCTACTAGCGGCCCCCTACGAGCAGTACTTC; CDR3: CASTLLAAPYEQYF
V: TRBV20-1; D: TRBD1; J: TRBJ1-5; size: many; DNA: TGCAGTGCTTCTAAAACAGGGGACCTATATCAGCCCCAGCATTTT; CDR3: CSASKTGDLYQPQHF
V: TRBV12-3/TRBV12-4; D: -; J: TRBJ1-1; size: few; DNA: TGTGCCAGCAGTTTTAGTACTGAAGCTTTCTTT; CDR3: CASSFSTEAFF
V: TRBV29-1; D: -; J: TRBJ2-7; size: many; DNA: TGCAGCGTTGTTGGGAGGTCCTACGAGCAGTACTTC; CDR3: CSVVGRSYEQYF
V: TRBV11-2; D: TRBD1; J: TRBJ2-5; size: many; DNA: TGTGCCAGCAGCCACAGGGGCCCAGAGACCCAGTACTTC; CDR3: CASSHRGPETQYF
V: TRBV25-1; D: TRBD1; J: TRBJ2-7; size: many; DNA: TGTGCCAGCAGTGATCCGGGACAGGGATGGTACGAGCAGTACTTC; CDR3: CASSDPGQGWYEQYF
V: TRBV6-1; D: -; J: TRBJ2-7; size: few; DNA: TGTGCCAGCAGTTCCCAAACTAGTGTCCCCTACGAGCAGTACTTC; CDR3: CASSSQTSVPYEQYF
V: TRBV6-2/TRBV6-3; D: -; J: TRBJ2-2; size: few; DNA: TGTGCCAGCAGTCGTCGAGGTCGGAACACCGGGGAGCTGTTTTTT; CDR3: CASSRRGRNTGELFF
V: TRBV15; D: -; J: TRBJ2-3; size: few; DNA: TGTGCCACCAGCCGTCGTGGGAGTTCAGATACGCAGTATTTT; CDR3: CATSRRGSSDTQYF
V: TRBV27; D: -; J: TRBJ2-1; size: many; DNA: TGTGCCAGCCCCTGGTCCTCCTACAATGAGCAGTTCTTC; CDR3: CASPWSSYNEQFF
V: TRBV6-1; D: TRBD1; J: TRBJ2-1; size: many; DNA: TGTGCCAGCAGTGACCCGGGACAGGCCTTTAGAAATGAGCAGTTCTTC; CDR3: CASSDPGQAFRNEQFF
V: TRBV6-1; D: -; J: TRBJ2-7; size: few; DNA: TGTGCCAGCAGTGGTGCGGGATACTACGAGCAGTACTTC; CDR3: CASSGAGYYEQYF
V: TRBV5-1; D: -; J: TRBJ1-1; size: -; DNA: TGCGCCAGCAGCTTGGGTCAGGCTTACACTGAAGCTTTCTTT; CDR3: CASSLGQAYTEAFF
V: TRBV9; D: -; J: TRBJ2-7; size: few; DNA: TGTGCCAGCAGCTCCAGCCCAACGGGAGTGAACGAGCAGTACTTC; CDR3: CASSSSPTGVNEQYF
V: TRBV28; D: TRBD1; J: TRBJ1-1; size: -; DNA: TGTGCCAGCAGTTACAGGGGGGGGAACACTGAAGCTTTCTTT; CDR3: CASSYRGGNTEAFF
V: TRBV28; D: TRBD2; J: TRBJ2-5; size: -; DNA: TGTGCCACGCACGGGGGGGTTAGCGGGAGTCTGGAGACCCAGTACTTC; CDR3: CATHGGVSGSLETQYF
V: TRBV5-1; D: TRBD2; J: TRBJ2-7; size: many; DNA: TGCGCCAGCAGCTTGGCTAGCGGGATCCACGAGCAGTACTTC; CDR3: CASSLASGIHEQYF
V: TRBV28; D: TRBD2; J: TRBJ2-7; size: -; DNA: TGTGCCAGCAGGGGAACTAGCGGGCACTCCTACGAGCAGTACTTC; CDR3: CASRGTSGHSYEQYF
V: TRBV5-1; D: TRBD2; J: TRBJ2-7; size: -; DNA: TGCGCCAGCAGCCCCCGGGGACTAGCGGGCCACTACGAGCAGTACTTC; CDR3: CASSPRGLAGHYEQYF
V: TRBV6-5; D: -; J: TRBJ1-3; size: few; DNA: TGTGCCAGCAGTTACTTCGCGGAGGAGCCGGGAAACACCATATATTTT; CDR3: CASSYFAEEPGNTIYF
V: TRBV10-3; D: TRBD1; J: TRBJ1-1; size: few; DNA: TGTGCCATCAGAAAGGACAGGGCCACTGAAGCTTTCTTT; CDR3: CAIRKDRATEAFF
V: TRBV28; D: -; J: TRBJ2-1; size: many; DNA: TGTGCCAGCAGTTTACCCTCGGGCCTAGCGATCGACAATGAGCAGTTCTTC; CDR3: CASSLPSGLAIDNEQFF
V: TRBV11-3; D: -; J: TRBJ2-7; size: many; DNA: TGTGCCAGCAGCTCGGACGGCTACGAGCAGTACTTC; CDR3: CASSSDGYEQYF
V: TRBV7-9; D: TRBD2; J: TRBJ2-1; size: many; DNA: TGTGCCAGCAGCTTAAGTGGGGGGGGAACTAGAATGGAAGAGCAGTTCTTC; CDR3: CASSLSGGGTRMEEQFF
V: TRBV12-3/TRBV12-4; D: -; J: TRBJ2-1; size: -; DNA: TGTGCCAGCAGTTTACGACCAGGAGCGGCCTACAATGAGCAGTTCTTC; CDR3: CASSLRPGAAYNEQFF
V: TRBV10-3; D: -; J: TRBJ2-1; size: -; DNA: TGTGCCATCAGTAAGTCCGGTGAGCAGTTCTTC; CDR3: CAISKSGEQFF
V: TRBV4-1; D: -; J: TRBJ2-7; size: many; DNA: TGCGCCAGCAGCCAAGACGGGCTGAACTACGAGCAGTACTTC; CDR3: CASSQDGLNYEQYF